These 30 T cell receptor beta chains share one sample of origin, sequenced in a study of blood T cell repertoires in COVID-19 (TCRdb year 2020). Receptor libraries were prepared by the immunoSEQ multiplex PCR assay. In TCRdb, the immuneACCESS table is reduced to in-frame sequences with V and J assigned. These tables do not hold every clone; where another copy was compared, an unresolved V gene accounts for under half, and the others remain unexplained. For this sample there are 110,000 or so clones; more than 70% appear just once. Under 4% of the sample rests with the top ten. Sample: peripheral blood. These TCRs come from a man in his sixties with acute or convalescent COVID-19.

A few counts support this clone. V gene TRBV4-2 combines with J gene TRBJ2-7; 7 bases agree with TRBD1. Germline CDR1 and CDR2: LGHNA and YNFKEQ. V gave up 3 bases and J gave up 6 bases; unmatched junction bases: 11. This CDR3 region has 15 residues. DNA of the CDR3: TGTGCCAGCAGCCACGGTTCGTTGACAGGGAGCGAGCAGTACTTC. Translation: CASSHGSLTGSEQYF.

The chain links TRBV5-1 to TRBJ1-3; 7 bases are shared with TRBD1. The germline gives CDR1 SGHRS, CDR2 YFSETQ. J gave up 0 bases and V 4 bases, and 7 bases lay outside the gene matches. The CDR3 extends over 16 amino acids. The CDR3 spells CASSPQGDSSGNTIYF. The CDR3 DNA is TGCGCCAGCAGCCCCCAAGGGGACAGCTCTGGAAACACCATATATTTT.

The chain is built from TRBV29-1 and TRBJ2-1; TRBD2 aligns across 15 bases. There are 20 residues in the CDR3. V dropped 2 bases and J dropped 10; count of bases not matched to a gene: 21. Germline values: CDR1 SQVTM, CDR2 ANQGSEA. The CDR3 DNA is TGCAGCGTTGAACGGGGGGGAGGACTAGCGGGAGGGCCTGTTTTCAAGGAGCAGTTCTTC. Amino acids: CSVERGGGLAGGPVFKEQFF.

This clone has only one observation. The chain combines TRBV27 with TRBJ2-3; TRBD2 matches 14 bases. CDR1 is MNHEY, CDR2 SMNVEV, per germline (reference sequence). The V gene end was trimmed by 5 bases and the J gene end by 3 bases; junction bases not matched to a gene: 4. The CDR3 runs to 16 residues. The CDR3 loop is CASSGTSGRLTDTQYF. The CDR3 nucleotides are TGTGCCAGCAGTGGGACTAGCGGGAGATTGACAGATACGCAGTATTTT.

The gene calls are TRBV5-4 and TRBJ2-2; TRBD2 matches 9 bases. The CDR3 is 16 amino acids. V lost 1 base to trimming and J lost 5 bases; unmatched junction nucleotides: 6. Germline CDR1 is SGHNT and CDR2 is YYREEE (reference sequence). CDR3 sequence (DNA): TGTGCCAGCAGCTTGATAAATGCGGGGGGGACCGGGGAGCTGTTTTTT. Amino acids: CASSLINAGGTGELFF.

The chain has TRBV2 and TRBJ1-6; tentative D call: TRBD1 (6 bases). From germline, CDR1 is SNHLY and CDR2 FYNNEI. This CDR3 contains 14 residues. V was shortened by 2 bases and J by 17 bases, with 19 bases between the two germline ends. CDR3 nucleotides: TGTGCCAGCAGTGAATTGCGTTCGGCAGGGGCCGTCCACTTT. It is translated as CASSELRSAGAVHF.

The gene calls are TRBV18 and TRBJ1-4; no definite D call. The germline V gene has CDR1 KGHSH and CDR2 LQKENI. The V gene lost 4 bases and the J gene lost 5 bases, with 14 bases spanning the gap. This CDR3 spans 15 amino acids. This chain's CDR3 is CASSLMGRENEKLFF. In nucleotides, the CDR3 is TGTGCCAGCTCACTCATGGGCAGAGAAAATGAAAAACTGTTTTTT.

This clone was counted a single time. The genes are TRBV4-3 and TRBJ2-1; D ambiguous. V was clipped by 1 base and J by 6 bases, with 7 bases between them. This CDR3 spans 13 amino acids. Germline V gene data show CDR1 as LGHNA and CDR2 as YSLEER. DNA for the CDR3: TGCGCCAGCAGCCAAGGGAACAGCAATGAGCAGTTCTTC. It is translated as CASSQGNSNEQFF.

The chain combines TRBV21-1 with TRBJ2-7; the table's D gene call, TRBD2, was not cross checked with the DNA. TRBV21-1 is a pseudogene segment. CDR3 length equals 13 residues. In DNA form, the CDR3 reads TGTGCCAGCAGCCTCTGGCGGGGGAACGAGCAGTACTTC. Residues: CASSLWRGNEQYF.

The chain recombines TRBV7-9 with TRBJ2-1; D possibly corresponds to TRBD1 (6 bases). Germline V CDR1 and CDR2: SEHNR, FQNEAQ (reference sequence). CDR3 size: 13 residues. V dropped 4 bases and J dropped 5 bases, with 9 bases sitting between them. In DNA, the CDR3 is TGTGCCAGCAGCTCACAGGGAAACAATGAGCAGTTCTTC. This sequence encodes CASSSQGNNEQFF.

This chain connects TRBV28 to TRBJ1-2; 8 nucleotides match TRBD1. Germline CDR1 MDHEN, CDR2 SYDVKM. Trimming removed 6 bases from V and 5 bases from J; junction bases left unmatched: 14. This CDR3 spans 16 amino acids. DNA for the CDR3: TGTGCCAGCAGATCCTCAGGGGGCCTCTATACGTATGGCTACACCTTC. This encodes CASRSSGGLYTYGYTF.

The gene calls are TRBV4-2 and TRBJ1-1, with a tentative D call TRBD1 (5 bases). Between the trimmed V and J ends, which lost 0 bases and 1 base, there was a span of 12 bases. The V gene's germline CDR1 is LGHNA and CDR2 YNFKEQ. The CDR3 length is 16 residues. The CDR3 DNA reads TGTGCCAGCAGCCAAGACCGGGCAGGGTGGAACACTGAAGCTTTCTTT. It encodes CASSQDRAGWNTEAFF.

The chain joins TRBV7-9 to TRBJ2-1; no definite D call. The germline CDR1 and CDR2 sequences are SEHNR and FQNEAQ (reference sequence). The ends were cut back, 3 bases at V and 10 bases at J, with 7 bases in the middle. The CDR3 loop spans 11 amino acids. The CDR3 DNA is TGTGCCAGCAGCTTTAAAGCGGAGCAGTTCTTC. Protein sequence: CASSFKAEQFF.

This clone was recorded once. The chain is built from TRBV28 and TRBJ2-7, with D unclear. CDR3 length: 15 amino acids. Germline CDR1 and CDR2: MDHEN and SYDVKM. The ends were cut back, 5 bases at V and 3 bases at J, with 17 bases in the middle. The DNA of the CDR3 is TGTGCCAGCAGTCTCCTCGAGGAGTTTGGCTACGAGCAGTACTTC. The encoded protein is CASSLLEEFGYEQYF.

The chain carries TRBV18 and TRBJ1-3, with unresolved D. V dropped 4 bases and J dropped 1 base, with 17 bases sitting between them. In germline, CDR1 is KGHSH, CDR2 LQKENI. This CDR3 is 17 amino acids long. CDR3 DNA sequence: TGTGCCAGCTCACGGGAGAATGGTTTAAGGTCTGGAAACACCATATATTTT. It yields the protein CASSRENGLRSGNTIYF. Full variable domain (remainder filled in from reference TRBV18 and TRBJ1-3): NAGVMQNPRHLVRRRGQEARLRCSPMKGHSHVYWYRQLPEEGLKFMVYLQKENIIDESGMPKERFSAEFPKEGPSILRIQQVVRGDSAAYFCASSRENGLRSGNTIYFGEGSWLTVV.

The gene calls are TRBV7-2 and TRBJ2-1; D call uncertain. Trimming cost V 6 bases and J 7 bases, with 10 bases left between them. Germline V gene sequence: CDR1 SGHTA, CDR2 FQGNSA. The CDR3 length is 12 residues. The CDR3 is CASSMSLNEQFF. The CDR3 DNA follows: TGTGCCAGCAGTATGTCCCTAAATGAGCAGTTCTTC.

The chain combines TRBV5-1 with TRBJ1-4; D call uncertain. The CDR3 runs to 12 residues. The germline V and J ends were trimmed by 1 base and 12 bases, with 10 bases remaining between them. Germline CDR1 is SGHRS and CDR2 is YFSETQ. The CDR3 bases are TGCGCCAGCAGCTTGCTAGGCGAGGAACTGTTTTTT. Protein product: CASSLLGEELFF.

The rearrangement joins TRBV3-1 (or the pseudogene TRBV3-2) to TRBJ2-1; perhaps TRBD2 as D (5 bases). CDR3 size: 15 residues. V gave up 0 bases and J gave up 8 bases, with 14 bases separating them. Germline CDR1 reads LGHDT; CDR2 reads YNNKEL (reference sequence). CDR3 in amino acids: CASSQDPTTQDEQFF. CDR3 nucleotide sequence: TGTGCCAGCAGCCAAGATCCGACTACGCAGGATGAGCAGTTCTTC.

The chain carries TRBV5-1 and TRBJ2-2; TRBD2 might be the D (5 bases). The CDR3 runs to 17 residues. Germline assignment: CDR1 SGHRS and CDR2 YFSETQ. Trimming pared 0 bases from V and 1 base from J, leaving 13 bases between. CDR3: CASSLEAWAGNTGELFF. The DNA of the CDR3 is TGCGCCAGCAGCTTGGAGGCGTGGGCGGGGAACACCGGGGAGCTGTTTTTT.

The chain carries TRBV27 and TRBJ2-1, with 14 bases that match TRBD2. The CDR3 loop spans 17 amino acids. The trim removed 4 bases at V and 9 bases at J, leaving 11 bases unmatched. CDR1 and CDR2 from the germline V gene are MNHEY and SMNVEV (reference sequence). CDR3 sequence: CASSYKTGLAGASEQFF. The CDR3 nucleotides read TGTGCCAGCAGTTACAAAACGGGACTAGCGGGAGCTAGTGAGCAGTTCTTC.

This sequence joins TRBV28 and TRBJ2-7, with 9 nucleotides matching TRBD1. Germline V CDR1 and CDR2: MDHEN, SYDVKM. This CDR3 region has 14 residues. With 7 bases clipped from V and 5 bases from J, the junction kept 9 bases outside the gene matches. CDR3: CASTPGQGVHEQYF. CDR3 DNA sequence: TGTGCCAGCACTCCGGGACAGGGTGTCCACGAGCAGTACTTC.

The V and J genes are TRBV6-2 or TRBV6-3 and TRBJ2-1; D may be TRBD1 (5 bases). CDR3 length: 14 residues. The V end lost 2 bases, the J end lost 8 bases, and 13 bases lay between the germline ends. Germline V CDR1 and CDR2: MNHEY, SVGEGT. The CDR3 bases are TGTGCCAGCAGTTACCTAGGGGAAGTTGATGAGCAGTTCTTC. This sequence encodes CASSYLGEVDEQFF.

This chain joins TRBV14 and TRBJ2-3; 8 nucleotides line up with TRBD2. V lost 0 bases, J lost 1 base, and 9 bases stayed unmatched. The CDR3 length is 18 residues. The germline CDR1 and CDR2 sequences are SGHDN and FVKESK. The CDR3 nucleotides read TGTGCCAGCAGCCAAGATTCTTGGGGGACTAGACGCACAGATACGCAGTATTTT. It is translated as CASSQDSWGTRRTDTQYF.

This clone has only a few counts. V is TRBV7-8 and J is TRBJ2-5; 7 nucleotides agree with TRBD2. Germline V gene sequence: CDR1 SGHVS, CDR2 FQNEAQ. Trimming removed 1 base from V and 1 base from J; junction bases left unmatched: 6. The CDR3 is 16 residues long. CDR3 region: CASSLGASGAQETQYF. CDR3 coding DNA: TGTGCCAGCAGCTTAGGGGCTAGCGGAGCCCAAGAGACCCAGTACTTC.

This chain connects TRBV7-6 to TRBJ2-5, with 7 bases fitting TRBD2. The germline gives CDR1 SGHVS, CDR2 FNYEAQ. Germline trimming cut 0 bases from V and 1 base from J; bases unmatched to any gene: 5. The CDR3 covers 16 residues. This chain's CDR3 is CASSLAVGGPQETQYF. CDR3 bases: TGTGCCAGCAGCTTAGCGGTGGGAGGGCCCCAAGAGACCCAGTACTTC.

The chain is built from TRBV5-5 and TRBJ1-2, with D possibly matching TRBD1 (6 bases). CDR3 length equals 15 residues. With 0 bases removed from V and 6 bases from J, the gap between germline ends came to 15 bases. CDR1 is SGHKS, CDR2 YYEKEE, per germline (reference sequence). In nucleotides, the CDR3 is TGTGCCAGCAGCTTGGGTCTGGGGGCCCTGGATGGCTACACCTTC. This codes for CASSLGLGALDGYTF.

This clone was counted only a few times. The chain employs TRBV2 and TRBJ2-7; D is possibly TRBD1 (5 bases). The V gene lost 7 bases and the J gene lost 6 bases, with 16 bases spanning the gap. Per germline, CDR1 SNHLY and CDR2 FYNNEI. The CDR3 is made up of 13 amino acids. The CDR3 loop is CASTRDRRGEQYF. Written as DNA, the CDR3 is TGTGCCAGCACCCGAGATAGAAGGGGCGAGCAGTACTTC. The full variable domain, completed using reference TRBV2 and TRBJ2-7, is EPEVTQTPSHQVTQMGQEVILRCVPISNHLYFYWYRQILGQKVEFLVSFYNNEISEKSEIFDDQFSVERPDGSNFTLKIRSTKLEDSAMYFCASTRDRRGEQYFGPGTRLTVT.

V usage is TRBV15 and J usage is TRBJ2-1; D is ambiguous. The CDR3 runs to 18 residues. Trimming left V 0 bases short and J 0 bases short, with 15 bases between. CDR1 and CDR2 (germline): LNHNV, YYDKDF (reference sequence). The DNA for the CDR3 is TGTGCCACCAGCAGAGATAAGGCGGCTCAGAGCTCCTACAATGAGCAGTTCTTC. Translating it yields CATSRDKAAQSSYNEQFF. The full variable domain, completed using reference TRBV15 and TRBJ2-1, is DAMVIQNPRYQVTQFGKPVTLSCSQTLNHNVMYWYQQKSSQAPKLLFHYYDKDFNNEADTPDNFQSRRPNTSFCFLDIRSPGLGDTAMYLCATSRDKAAQSSYNEQFFGPGTRLTVL.

The rearrangement uses TRBV5-6 and TRBJ2-7; the D gene is possibly TRBD2 (5 bases). V was shortened by 4 bases and J by 6 bases, with 14 bases between the two germline ends. This CDR3 is built from 13 residues. Germline V gene data show CDR1 as SGHDT and CDR2 as YYEEEE. The CDR3, as DNA: TGTGCCAGCAGCCTAGGAGGTTCGGCCGAGCAGTACTTC. This gives the protein CASSLGGSAEQYF.

The rearrangement joins TRBV7-2 to TRBJ2-7; a possible D gene is TRBD2 (5 bases). The CDR3 length is 13 residues. V was clipped by 5 bases and J by 3 bases, with 11 bases between them. In germline, CDR1 is SGHTA, CDR2 FQGNSA. CDR3 in amino acids: CASSPGLLYEQYF. The CDR3 DNA reads TGTGCCAGCAGCCCTGGACTCCTCTACGAGCAGTACTTC.